This TCR beta chain was profiled in a study of shared clonotypes between healthy human individuals (dated by TCRdb to about 2020). In the study overall: A couple of women and three men aged 18 to 49 years were included in the cohort. For each donor, three plates each were used for CD4 naive and CD4 memory, two plates were used for CD8 naive, and one plate was used for CD8 memory. Per donor, leukapheresis produced somewhere between about 0.85 and 9.5 billion PBMCs. Blood TCR repertoires of four to six healthy adults were deeply sequenced to estimate repertoire size and the extent of clonotype sharing between individuals. Different laboratories and diverse techniques were used to prepare libraries and sequence TCR repertoires, to increase sequencing depth and limit assay-specific biases.

A remark on this clone: Its antigen remains undetermined. No base quality values were provided; no much bigger clone lies one nucleotide off. This same CDR3 is encoded by further DNA sequences in the sample.

CD8 naive samples were obtained by positive selection for CCR7 among CD45RO-negative cells, yielding a CD45RA+CCR7+ population from which TemRA cells were excluded. Healthy HIV-negative adults with no recently reported acute infections or vaccinations were included as donors. Every donor was a Caucasian adult residing in Nashville, Tennessee, USA. After blood collection by leukapheresis, PBMCs were isolated using Ficoll-Histopaque density gradient centrifugation and then cryopreserved in the vapor phase of liquid nitrogen. Analytical flow cytometry was used to check the purity and quantity of each magnetically sorted T cell population. Each sorted fraction had its genomic DNA isolated and then quantified by UV absorbance on a Nanodrop 2000c. Using the deep immunoSEQ assay, multiplex PCR amplified TCR CDR3 regions from genomic DNA. For each cell subset, the extracted genomic DNA was distributed evenly across all wells of several immunoSEQ 96-well plates, and each plate served as one replicate. Each replicate PCR for sorted subsets received approximately 200 ng genomic DNA, equal to roughly 30,000 T cell genomes. Purified libraries were measured with a Qubit 3.0 fluorometer, size-checked on a Bioanalyzer 2100, and measured again with the KAPA Library Quantification kit. A separate single-read 150-cycle Illumina NextSeq 550 flow cell was used to sequence each immunoSEQ 96-well plate. Concerning the study's data processing: Because the immunoSEQ output held only junctional sequences and lacked quality scores, the filtering could not match the filtering applied to full-length reads. To assign V/J genes and CDR3, sequences were annotated against IMGT germline references using PyIR, a Python wrapper for IgBLAST v1.9. Reads were removed for weak V/J assignments (E-value above 1e-6), missing CDR3, stop codons, out-of-frame junctions, or ambiguous translated residues. V3J clonotypes were defined as sequences sharing the same inferred V gene, J gene, and CDR3 amino acid sequence. Percentage overlap between repertoires was calculated by dividing the number of shared unique clonotypes by the size of the smaller repertoire. Richness of each repertoire was evaluated using RTK rarefaction, the Chao1 estimator, and Recon v2.1 estimates of unobserved clonotypes. Generation probabilities were computed with OLGA for all TCRbeta clonotypes obtained by the gDNA method from several donors. TCRdb re-hosts the immuneACCESS table, in-frame sequences only. Its copies lack some clones; in the studies checked, an unresolved V gene accounts for under half of them, and the cause for the rest is not known. The DNA gave D and trimming, while V, J and clone size come from that table. Present in this sample are roughly 2,000,000 clones, about 93% of which were seen just once. Around 1.7% of the sample is taken by the ten largest.

The paper as a whole reports these results and caveats: Compared with non-shared clonotypes, the clonotypes found in all four sorted-subset donors had higher generation probabilities. The genetic and exposure-history diversity represented was limited by the small number of donors. Across several donors, 5% to 6% of naive CD4, approximately 3.6% of naive CD8, 2% to 2.5% of memory CD4, and approximately 0.4% of memory CD8 clonotypes were shared. Larger estimated clonotype richness was generally found for naive subsets than for memory subsets. Pairwise subsampling indicated that sequencing depth was expected to affect the degree of clonotype sharing among donors. Only blood was sampled, and tissue TCR repertoires likely differ from those in blood. Even with the large sequencing depth, rarefaction of the sorted-subset datasets indicated that sequencing was incomplete.

CDR1 and CDR2, looked up from the germline V gene, are SGHTA and FQGNSA. The CDR3, from cysteine to phenylalanine, totals 14 residues. Of the read, only the CDR3 DNA is kept; its 42 bases are in frame from base 1. The V and J ends are trimmed by 2 bases and 3 bases, leaving 11 bases between them. The chain is made from TRBV7-2 and TRBJ2-7, and possibly TRBD1, on 6 matching bases. Sequenced: naive CD8+ T cells from PBMCs. Interpreted using the paper, the cell subset or site label stands for: CD45RA+CCR7+. The sequence was obtained from a man aged 18 to 29 in good health. Some clones in this sample may be carry-over from other donors' samples. The encoded CDR3 is CASSLLTGNYEQYF. The DNA sequence is given as TGTGCCAGCAGCTTACTAACAGGGAACTACGAGCAGTACTTC.